This T cell receptor beta chain comes out of a study of blood T cell repertoires in COVID-19 (dated by TCRdb to the early 2020s). With regard to the full study: Samples covering the acute and convalescent phases of COVID-19 were provided by collaborators in the United States, Italy and Spain. A de-identified subject ID, COVID-19 status, age in years and sex were almost always included in the sample metadata. The prospective study material was composed of cDNA or gDNA derived from T cells, B-cell-depleted T cells, or PBMCs. Subjects who had been exposed to COVID-19, were actively infected with it, or had recovered from it provided the deeply sampled blood TCRbeta repertoires that made up the dataset. The repertoires were released in a freely available public database intended as a resource for research on the immune response to SARS-CoV-2. The samples were drawn from two sources: the first 160 participants of the ongoing ImmuneRACE study, and 950 to 1,500 subjects contributed by 6 global collaborators. HLA class I and class II types, where available, came from metadata supplied by the sample provider rather than from assay-based typing. The research as a whole found: The amount of clinical and demographic metadata varied by source and participant and was provided uncurated.

TCRbeta CDR3 regions were amplified from genomic DNA by means of the immunoSEQ Assay, a bias-controlled multiplex PCR. The source study handled its data this way. Nucleated cell counts per sample were estimated from amplification of reference gene primers within the assay. Sequence reads were collapsed and filtered to measure the absolute abundance of every unique TCRbeta CDR3 rearrangement. For each sample, productive Simpson clonality was calculated by taking the square root of Simpson's diversity index across productive rearrangements. Here the immuneACCESS table is served through TCRdb, limited to in-frame sequences with V and J called. Missing clones are a known gap in these copies; in checked studies unresolved V genes cover under half, and the rest lacks a known reason. V and J calls plus clone size are reproduced from that table; the DNA served to infer D and trimming. The sample profile shows about 250,000 clones; 88% of them were found once. Of the sample, roughly 6% is held by the ten largest clones.

To note about this clone: No cognate antigen has been identified for it. One base away there is no much larger clone; base qualities are not given.

In Seattle, one collaborating source enrolled patients while the infection was active and tracked those patients longitudinally over the course of disease. The collaborating institutions used their own protocols to collect whole blood in K2EDTA tubes. Collaborator samples were shipped for TCRbeta analysis as frozen whole blood, isolated PBMCs, or DNA extracted from either sample type. The germline V gene gives CDR1 as ENHRY and CDR2 as SYGVKD. Measured from the cysteine to the phenylalanine, the CDR3 is 15 residues long. The CDR3 DNA has 45 bases and is translated from base 1. V ends up 7 bases short and J 4 bases short, with an unmatched junction base count of 8.

This TCR came from a woman in her twenties or thirties with COVID-19, enrolled during active disease. The rearrangement combines TRBV10-3 with TRBJ1-3, and 9 bases in between align with TRBD1. The sequencing input was peripheral blood. The CDR3 protein is CAITNTGGLGNTIYF. At the DNA level, the sequence is TGTGCCATCACCAACACAGGGGGCTTAGGAAACACCATATATTTT.